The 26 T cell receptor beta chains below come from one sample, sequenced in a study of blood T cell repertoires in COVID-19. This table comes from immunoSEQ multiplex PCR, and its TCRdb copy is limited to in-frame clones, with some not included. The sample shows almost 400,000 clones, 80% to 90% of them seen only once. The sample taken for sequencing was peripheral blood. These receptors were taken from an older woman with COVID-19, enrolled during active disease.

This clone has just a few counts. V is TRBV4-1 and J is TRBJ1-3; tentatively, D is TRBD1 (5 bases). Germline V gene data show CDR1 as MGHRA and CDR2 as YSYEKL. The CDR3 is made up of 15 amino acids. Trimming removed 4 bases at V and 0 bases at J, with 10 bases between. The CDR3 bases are TGCGCCAGCAGCCGGCGGGACGGCTCTGGAAACACCATATATTTT. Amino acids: CASSRRDGSGNTIYF.

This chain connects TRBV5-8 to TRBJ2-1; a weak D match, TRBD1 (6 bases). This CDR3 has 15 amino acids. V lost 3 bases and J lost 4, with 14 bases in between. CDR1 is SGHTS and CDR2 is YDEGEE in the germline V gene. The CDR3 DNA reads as TGTGCCAGCAGCTCAGGACAGAGCCCTTACAATGAGCAGTTCTTC. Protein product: CASSSGQSPYNEQFF.

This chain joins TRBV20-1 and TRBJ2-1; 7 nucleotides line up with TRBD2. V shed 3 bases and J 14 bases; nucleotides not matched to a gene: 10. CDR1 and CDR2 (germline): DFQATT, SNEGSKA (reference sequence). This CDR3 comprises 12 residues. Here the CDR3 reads CSASLTSSGEFF. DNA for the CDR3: TGCAGTGCTAGTCTTACATCGAGCGGGGAGTTCTTC.

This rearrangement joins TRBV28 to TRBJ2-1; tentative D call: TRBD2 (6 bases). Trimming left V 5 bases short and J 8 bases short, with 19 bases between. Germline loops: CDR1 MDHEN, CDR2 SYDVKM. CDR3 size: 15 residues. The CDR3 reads CASSARGSLRYEQFF. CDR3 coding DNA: TGTGCCAGCAGTGCGCGGGGCAGTCTTCGCTATGAGCAGTTCTTC. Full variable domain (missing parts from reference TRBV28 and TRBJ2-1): DVKVTQSSRYLVKRTGEKVFLECVQDMDHENMFWYRQDPGLGLRLIYFSYDVKMKEKGDIPEGYSVSREKKERFSLILESASTNQTSMYLCASSARGSLRYEQFFGPGTRLTVL.

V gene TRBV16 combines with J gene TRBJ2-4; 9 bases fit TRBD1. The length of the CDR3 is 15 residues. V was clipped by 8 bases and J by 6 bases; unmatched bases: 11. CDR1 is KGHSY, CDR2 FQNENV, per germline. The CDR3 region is CASSLSPGQGNIQYF. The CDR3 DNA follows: TGTGCCAGCTCGCTTAGTCCGGGACAGGGAAACATTCAGTACTTC.

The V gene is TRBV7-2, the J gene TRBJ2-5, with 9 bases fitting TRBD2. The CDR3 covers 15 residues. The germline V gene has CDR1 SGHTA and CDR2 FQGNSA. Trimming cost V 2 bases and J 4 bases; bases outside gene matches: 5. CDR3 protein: CASSLTAGGRETQYF. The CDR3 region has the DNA TGTGCCAGCAGCTTAACGGCGGGGGGGCGAGAGACCCAGTACTTC.

This CDR3 is CASSQVTGRDQPQHF. In DNA form, the CDR3 reads TGTGCCAGCAGCCAGGTTACAGGACGCGATCAGCCCCAGCATTTT. The chain joins TRBV4-2 to TRBJ1-5; tentative D call: TRBD1 (5 bases). Germline V lookup: CDR1 LGHNA, CDR2 YNFKEQ. Between the trimmed V and J ends, which lost 3 bases and 5 bases, there was a span of 14 bases. The CDR3 length is 15 residues.

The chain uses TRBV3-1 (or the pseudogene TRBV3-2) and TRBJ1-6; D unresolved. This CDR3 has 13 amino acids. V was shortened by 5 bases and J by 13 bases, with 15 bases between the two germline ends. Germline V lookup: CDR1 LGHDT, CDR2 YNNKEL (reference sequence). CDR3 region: CASSSFRGSPLHF. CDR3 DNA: TGTGCCAGCAGCTCCTTCCGGGGTTCCCCCCTCCACTTT.

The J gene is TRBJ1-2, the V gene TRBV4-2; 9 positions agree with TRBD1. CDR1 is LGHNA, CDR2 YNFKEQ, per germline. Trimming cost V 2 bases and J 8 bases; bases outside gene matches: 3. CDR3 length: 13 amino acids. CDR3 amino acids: CASSQTTGGGYTF. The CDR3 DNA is TGTGCCAGCAGCCAAACGACAGGGGGAGGCTACACCTTC.

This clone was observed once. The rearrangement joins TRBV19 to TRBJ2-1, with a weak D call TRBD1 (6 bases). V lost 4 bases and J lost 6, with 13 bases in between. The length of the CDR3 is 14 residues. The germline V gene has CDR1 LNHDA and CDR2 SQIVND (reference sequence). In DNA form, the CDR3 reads TGTGCCAGTAGTAAGAACAGGGTCCTCAATGAGCAGTTCTTC. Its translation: CASSKNRVLNEQFF. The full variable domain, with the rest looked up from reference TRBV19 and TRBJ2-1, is DGGITQSPKYLFRKEGQNVTLSCEQNLNHDAMYWYRQDPGQGLRLIYYSQIVNDFQKGDIAEGYSVSREKKESFPLTVTSAQKNPTAFYLCASSKNRVLNEQFFGPGTRLTVL.

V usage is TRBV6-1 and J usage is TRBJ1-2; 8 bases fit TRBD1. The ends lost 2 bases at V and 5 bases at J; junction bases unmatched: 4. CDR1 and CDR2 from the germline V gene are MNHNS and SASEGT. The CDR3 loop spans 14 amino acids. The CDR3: CASSERQGRYGYTF. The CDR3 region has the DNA TGTGCCAGCAGTGAACGACAGGGGAGGTATGGCTACACCTTC.

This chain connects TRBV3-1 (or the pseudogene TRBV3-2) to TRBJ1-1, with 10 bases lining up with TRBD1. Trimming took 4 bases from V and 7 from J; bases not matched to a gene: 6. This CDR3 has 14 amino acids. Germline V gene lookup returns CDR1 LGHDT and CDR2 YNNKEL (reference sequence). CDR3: CASSRPGTGVEAFF. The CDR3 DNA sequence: TGTGCCAGCAGCCGACCCGGGACAGGGGTTGAAGCTTTCTTT.

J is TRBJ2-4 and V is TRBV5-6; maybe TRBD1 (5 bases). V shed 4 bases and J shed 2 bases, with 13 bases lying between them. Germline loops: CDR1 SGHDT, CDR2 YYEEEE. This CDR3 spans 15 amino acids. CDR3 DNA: TGTGCCAGCAGCGTGGGGCCAGGAACCAAAAACATTCAGTACTTC. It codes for CASSVGPGTKNIQYF.

CDR3 in amino acids: CASRSDRGRSYEQYF. As DNA, the CDR3 is TGTGCCAGCAGATCCGACAGGGGGCGATCCTACGAGCAGTACTTC. The rearrangement joins TRBV6-6 to TRBJ2-7; 10 bases agree with TRBD1. After removal of 6 bases from V and 1 base from J, the junction contained 6 bases not matched to a gene. From germline, CDR1 is MNHNY and CDR2 SVGAGI (reference sequence). The CDR3 spans 15 residues.

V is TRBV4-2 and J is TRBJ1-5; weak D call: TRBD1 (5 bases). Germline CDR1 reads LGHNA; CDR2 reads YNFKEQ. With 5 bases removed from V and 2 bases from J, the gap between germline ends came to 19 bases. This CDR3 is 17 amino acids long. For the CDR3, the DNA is TGTGCCAGCAGCAGCACCGGGACTCCGGCAGGCAATCAGCCCCAGCATTTT. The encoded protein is CASSSTGTPAGNQPQHF.

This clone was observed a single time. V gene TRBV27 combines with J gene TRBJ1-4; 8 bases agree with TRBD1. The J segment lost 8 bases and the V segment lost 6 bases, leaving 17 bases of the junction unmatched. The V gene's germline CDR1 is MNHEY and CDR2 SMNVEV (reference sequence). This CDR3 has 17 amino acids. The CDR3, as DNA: TGTGCCAGCAGCTTGAGGGGATGGACAGGGAAAAAAGAAAAACTGTTTTTT. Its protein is CASSLRGWTGKKEKLFF. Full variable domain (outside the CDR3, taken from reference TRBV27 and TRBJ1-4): EAQVTQNPRYLITVTGKKLTVTCSQNMNHEYMSWYRQDPGLGLRQIYYSMNVEVTDKGDVPEGYKVSRKEKRNFPLILESPSPNQTSLYFCASSLRGWTGKKEKLFFGSGTQLSVL.

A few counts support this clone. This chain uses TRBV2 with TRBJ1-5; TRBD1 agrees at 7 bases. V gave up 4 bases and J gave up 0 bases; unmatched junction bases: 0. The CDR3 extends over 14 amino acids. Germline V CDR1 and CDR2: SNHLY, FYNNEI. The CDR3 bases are TGTGCCAGCAGTGGGACAGGTAGCAATCAGCCCCAGCATTTT. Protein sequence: CASSGTGSNQPQHF. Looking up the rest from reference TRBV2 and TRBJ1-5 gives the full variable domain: EPEVTQTPSHQVTQMGQEVILRCVPISNHLYFYWYRQILGQKVEFLVSFYNNEISEKSEIFDDQFSVERPDGSNFTLKIRSTKLEDSAMYFCASSGTGSNQPQHFGDGTRLSIL.

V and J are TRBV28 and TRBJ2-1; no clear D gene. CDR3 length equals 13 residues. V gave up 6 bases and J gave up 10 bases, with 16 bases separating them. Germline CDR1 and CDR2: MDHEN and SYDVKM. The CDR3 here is CASSSLPDGEQFF. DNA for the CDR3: TGTGCCAGCAGCTCCCTCCCTGACGGGGAGCAGTTCTTC.

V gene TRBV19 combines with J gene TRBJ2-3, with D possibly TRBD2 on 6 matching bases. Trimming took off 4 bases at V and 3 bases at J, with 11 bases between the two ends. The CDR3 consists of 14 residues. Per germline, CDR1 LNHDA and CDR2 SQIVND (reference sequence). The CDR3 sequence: CASSTYRGTDTQYF. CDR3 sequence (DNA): TGTGCCAGTAGTACCTACCGGGGGACAGATACGCAGTATTTT.

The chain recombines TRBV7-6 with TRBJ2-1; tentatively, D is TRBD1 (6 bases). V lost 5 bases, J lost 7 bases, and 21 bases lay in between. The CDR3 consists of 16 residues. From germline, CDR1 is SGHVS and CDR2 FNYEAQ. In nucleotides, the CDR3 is TGTGCCAGCAGCCGCACCGGGACACCCCGCGCTAATGAGCAGTTCTTC. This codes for CASSRTGTPRANEQFF.

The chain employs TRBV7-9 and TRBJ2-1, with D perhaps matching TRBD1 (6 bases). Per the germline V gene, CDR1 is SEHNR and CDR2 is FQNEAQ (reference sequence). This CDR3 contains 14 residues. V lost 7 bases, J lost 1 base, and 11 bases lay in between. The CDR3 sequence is CASIIQGSYNEQFF. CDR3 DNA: TGTGCCAGCATAATACAGGGATCCTACAATGAGCAGTTCTTC.

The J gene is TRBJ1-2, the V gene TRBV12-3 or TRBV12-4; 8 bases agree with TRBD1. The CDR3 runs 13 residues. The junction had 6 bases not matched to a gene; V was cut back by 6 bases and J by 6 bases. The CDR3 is CASSWGQADGYTF. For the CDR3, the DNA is TGTGCCAGCAGCTGGGGACAGGCTGATGGCTACACCTTC.

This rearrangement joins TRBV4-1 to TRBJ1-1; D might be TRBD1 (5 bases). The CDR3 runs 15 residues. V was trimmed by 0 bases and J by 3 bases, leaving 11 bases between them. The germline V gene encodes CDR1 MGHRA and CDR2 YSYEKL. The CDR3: CASSQDPRVYTEAFF. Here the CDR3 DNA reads TGCGCCAGCAGCCAAGATCCCAGGGTTTACACTGAAGCTTTCTTT.

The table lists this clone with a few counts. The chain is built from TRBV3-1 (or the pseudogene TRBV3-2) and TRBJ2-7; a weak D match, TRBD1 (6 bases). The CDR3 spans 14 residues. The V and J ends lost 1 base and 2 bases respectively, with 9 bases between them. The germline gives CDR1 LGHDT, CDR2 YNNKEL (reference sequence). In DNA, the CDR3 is TGTGCCAGCAGCCAAGCTACAGGGCCCTACGAGCAGTACTTC. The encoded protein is CASSQATGPYEQYF.

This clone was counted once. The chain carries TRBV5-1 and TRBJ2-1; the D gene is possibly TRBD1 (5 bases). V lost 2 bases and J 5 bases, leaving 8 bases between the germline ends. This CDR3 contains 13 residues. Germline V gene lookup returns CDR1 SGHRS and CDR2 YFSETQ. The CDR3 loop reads CASSLGVNNEQFF. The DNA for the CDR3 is TGCGCCAGCAGCTTAGGGGTCAACAATGAGCAGTTCTTC.

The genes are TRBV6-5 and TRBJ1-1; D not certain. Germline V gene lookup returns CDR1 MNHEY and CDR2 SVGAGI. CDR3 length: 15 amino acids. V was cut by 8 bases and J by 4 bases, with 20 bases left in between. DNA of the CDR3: TGTGCCAGCCCCGAAATAGATCGAGGGTTCACTGAAGCTTTCTTT. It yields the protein CASPEIDRGFTEAFF.